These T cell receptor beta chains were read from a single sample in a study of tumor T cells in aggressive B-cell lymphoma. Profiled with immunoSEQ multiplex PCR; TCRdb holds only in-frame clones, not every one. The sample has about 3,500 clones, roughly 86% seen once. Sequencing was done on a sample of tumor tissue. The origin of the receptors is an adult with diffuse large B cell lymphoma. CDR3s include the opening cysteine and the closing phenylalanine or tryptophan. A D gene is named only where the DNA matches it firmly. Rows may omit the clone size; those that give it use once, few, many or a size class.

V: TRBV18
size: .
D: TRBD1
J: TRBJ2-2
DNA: TGTGCCAGCTCACAGGACAGGGTGAGCACCGGGGAGCTGTTTTTT
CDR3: CASSQDRVSTGELFF

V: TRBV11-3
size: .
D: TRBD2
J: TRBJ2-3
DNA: TGTGCCAGCAGCTCGGGACTAGCGATCACAGATACGCAGTATTTT
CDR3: CASSSGLAITDTQYF

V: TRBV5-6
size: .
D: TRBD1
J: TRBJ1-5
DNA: TGTGCCAGCAGCATTGGCGGGACAGCCTTTCCCCAGCATTTT
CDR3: CASSIGGTAFPQHF

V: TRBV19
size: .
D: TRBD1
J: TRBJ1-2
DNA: TGTGCCAGTAGTATGGGGACAGGGGGCTATGGCTACACCTTC
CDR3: CASSMGTGGYGYTF

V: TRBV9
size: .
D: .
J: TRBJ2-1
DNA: TGTGCCAGCAGCGTATTTCCATCGAGCGGCAATGAGCAGTTCTTC
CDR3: CASSVFPSSGNEQFF

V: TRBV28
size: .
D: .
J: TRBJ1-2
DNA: TGTGCCAGCAGCAGAGGGTTATCGTTTTCTTATGGCTACACCTTC
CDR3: CASSRGLSFSYGYTF

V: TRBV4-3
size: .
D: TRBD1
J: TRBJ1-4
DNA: TGCGCCAGCAGCCCACAGGGGGCAAACACTAATGAAAAACTGTTTTTT
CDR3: CASSPQGANTNEKLFF

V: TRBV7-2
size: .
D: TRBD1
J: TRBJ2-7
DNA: TGTGCCAGCAGCTTGATACAGGGGGTAAGCTACGAGCAGTACTTC
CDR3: CASSLIQGVSYEQYF

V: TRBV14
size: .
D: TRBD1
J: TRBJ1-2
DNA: TGTGCCAGCAGCCATTGGTGGGATGGGACAGAGGGGAGCTACACCTTC
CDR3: CASSHWWDGTEGSYTF

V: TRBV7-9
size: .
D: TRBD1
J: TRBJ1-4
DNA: TGTGCCAGCAGCTTAGGAGGGACAGGGGGCGAGAAACTGTTTTTT
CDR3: CASSLGGTGGEKLFF

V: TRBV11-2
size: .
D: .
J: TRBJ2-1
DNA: TGTGCCAGCGGAGGGGCGTGGGATGAGCAGTTCTTC
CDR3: CASGGAWDEQFF

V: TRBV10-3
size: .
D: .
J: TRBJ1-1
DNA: TGTGCCATCAGACCAACAGGGAGCACTGAAGCTTTCTTT
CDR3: CAIRPTGSTEAFF

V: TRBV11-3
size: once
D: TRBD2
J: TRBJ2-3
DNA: TGTGCCAGCAGCTTAGTAGCGGGGGGAGATACGCAGTATTTT
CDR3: CASSLVAGGDTQYF

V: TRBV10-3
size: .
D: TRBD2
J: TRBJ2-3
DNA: TGTGCCATCAGCGCCCAGAGGACTAGCGGGGCGGGGGATACGCAGTATTTT
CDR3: CAISAQRTSGAGDTQYF

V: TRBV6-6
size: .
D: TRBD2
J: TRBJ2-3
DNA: TGTGCCAGCAGGAATCTAGCGGCGAACACAGATACGCAGTATTTT
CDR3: CASRNLAANTDTQYF

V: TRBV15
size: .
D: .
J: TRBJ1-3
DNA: TGTGCCACCAGCGACCCTCAGGGGAGTTCTGGAAACACCATATATTTT
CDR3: CATSDPQGSSGNTIYF

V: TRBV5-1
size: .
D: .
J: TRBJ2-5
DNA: TGCGCCAGCAGCATCCTAAAGGGCGGGAGAGGGGGTGAGCAGTACTTC
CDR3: CASSILKGGRGGEQYF

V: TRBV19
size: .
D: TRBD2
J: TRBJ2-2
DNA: TGTGCCAGCGGGAGGATGAACACCGGGGAGCTGTTTTTT
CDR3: CASGRMNTGELFF

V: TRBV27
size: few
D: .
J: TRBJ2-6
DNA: TGTGCCAGCAGTTCCTTCTCTGGGGCCAACGTCCTGACTTTC
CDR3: CASSSFSGANVLTF

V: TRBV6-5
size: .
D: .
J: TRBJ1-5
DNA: TGTGCCAGCAGTCGGACAGCAGATAGCAATCAGCCCCAGCATTTT
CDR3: CASSRTADSNQPQHF

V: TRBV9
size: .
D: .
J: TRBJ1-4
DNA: TGTGCCAGCAGCGTATCGGGTAGGCCCGTTGAAAAACTGTTTTTT
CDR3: CASSVSGRPVEKLFF

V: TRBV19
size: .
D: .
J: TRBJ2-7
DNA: TGTGCCAGTAGTATAACGAGGACAGTATTTAACGAGCAGTACTTC
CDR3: CASSITRTVFNEQYF

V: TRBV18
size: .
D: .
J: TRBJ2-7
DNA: TGTGCCAGCTCATCCGACTGGTACGAGCAGTACTTC
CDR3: CASSSDWYEQYF